One sample yielded the 19 T cell receptor beta chains listed below, sequenced in a study of cytomegalovirus exposure and HLA in healthy donors. 13 Jbeta primers and 60 Vbeta primers were used for the PCR. The data were produced by immunoSEQ multiplex PCR, yet TCRdb's version contains in-frame clones alone and is incomplete. This sample carries about 200,000 clones, roughly 80% of them seen once, and the ten largest clones take approximately 2.8%. The specimen was PBMCs. These receptors were taken from a man between 25 and 39 years old in good health and CMV-seronegative.

The chain is built from TRBV21-1 and TRBJ1-5. TRBV21-1 represents a pseudogene. The CDR3 runs 18 residues. In DNA, the CDR3 is TGTGCCCCAAGGCGGGCTACGACGAGAGCTTTTAGCAATCAGCCCCAGCATTTT. The encoded protein is CAPRRATTRAFSNQPQHF.

The chain is built from TRBV15 and TRBJ1-2; tentatively, D is TRBD1 (5 bases). The CDR3 has 14 amino acids. CDR1 is LNHNV and CDR2 is YYDKDF in the germline V gene (reference sequence). V was shortened by 1 base and J by 2 bases, with 8 bases between the two germline ends. The CDR3: CATSRGSGNYGYTF. CDR3 in DNA: TGTGCCACCAGCAGAGGTTCAGGGAACTATGGCTACACCTTC.

J is TRBJ1-1 and V is TRBV28, with 7 bases aligning to TRBD1. V shed 6 bases and J 3 bases; nucleotides not matched to a gene: 7. The germline V gene encodes CDR1 MDHEN and CDR2 SYDVKM. CDR3 length: 14 residues. The DNA for the CDR3 is TGTGCCAGCAGCAAGAGACAGGGCCACACTGAAGCTTTCTTT. Translated, it gives CASSKRQGHTEAFF.

On this clone: Other nucleotide sequences from this sample produce the same CDR3. The chain has TRBV7-2 and TRBJ1-5; D perhaps matches TRBD1 (5 bases). The CDR3 sequence is 14 residues long. The V end lost 5 bases, the J end lost 4 bases, and 12 bases lay between the germline ends. The germline CDR1 and CDR2 sequences are SGHTA and FQGNSA. CDR3 loop: CASSRDRVNQPQHF. The CDR3 region has the DNA TGTGCCAGCAGCCGTGACAGAGTTAATCAGCCCCAGCATTTT.

This clone was seen a few times. The chain uses TRBV5-1 and TRBJ1-6; 7 bases agree with TRBD1. Germline values: CDR1 SGHRS, CDR2 YFSETQ. The junction had 8 bases not matched to a gene; V was cut back by 1 base and J by 4 bases. This CDR3 is 17 amino acids long. This chain's CDR3 is CASSLSPTGSYNSPLHF. The CDR3 coding sequence is TGCGCCAGCAGCTTGTCCCCGACAGGGAGTTATAATTCACCCCTCCACTTT.

This chain joins TRBV7-9 and TRBJ2-7; the D is unclear. The ends were cut back, 5 bases at V and 0 bases at J, with 11 bases in the middle. CDR1 SEHNR and CDR2 FQNEAQ come from the germline V gene (reference sequence). CDR3 length: 14 residues. CDR3 bases: TGTGCCAGCAGCCGCGCGGAGAGCTCCTACGAGCAGTACTTC. Translation: CASSRAESSYEQYF.

This sequence joins TRBV2 and TRBJ2-7; TRBD1 might be the D (6 bases). The V gene lost 3 bases and the J gene lost 3 bases, with 12 bases spanning the gap. The CDR3 has 14 amino acids. Germline CDR1 SNHLY, CDR2 FYNNEI. This CDR3 reads CASSDPTGVYEQYF. CDR3 DNA: TGTGCCAGCAGTGACCCGACAGGTGTCTACGAGCAGTACTTC.

CDR3 in amino acids: CASKTGGAPLHF. For the CDR3, the DNA is TGTGCCAGCAAAACAGGGGGGGCACCCCTCCACTTT. V usage is TRBV27 and J usage is TRBJ1-6; 8 bases are a match to TRBD1. The V gene end was trimmed by 7 bases and the J gene end by 11 bases; junction bases not matched to a gene: 4. The CDR3 has 12 amino acids. Germline CDR1 reads MNHEY; CDR2 reads SMNVEV (reference sequence).

This chain connects TRBV10-3 to TRBJ1-2; 9 positions agree with TRBD1. This CDR3 contains 14 residues. V was clipped by 7 bases and J by 4 bases; unmatched bases: 7. Looked up from germline, CDR1 is ENHRY and CDR2 is SYGVKD. The CDR3 protein is CAINRDRALYGYTF. CDR3 coding DNA: TGTGCCATCAACAGGGACAGGGCCCTCTATGGCTACACCTTC.

The chain joins TRBV19 to TRBJ1-1; 7 nucleotides align to TRBD1. Germline CDR1 reads LNHDA; CDR2 reads SQIVND (reference sequence). CDR3 size: 18 residues. The V segment lost 4 bases and the J segment 0 bases; nucleotides outside the gene matches: 14. CDR3 bases: TGTGCCAGTAGTACCCTCATCTTAACAGGGGTCATGAACACTGAAGCTTTCTTT. Amino acid sequence: CASSTLILTGVMNTEAFF. Together with reference TRBV19 and TRBJ1-1, the CDR3 gives the full variable domain: DGGITQSPKYLFRKEGQNVTLSCEQNLNHDAMYWYRQDPGQGLRLIYYSQIVNDFQKGDIAEGYSVSREKKESFPLTVTSAQKNPTAFYLCASSTLILTGVMNTEAFFGQGTRLTVV.

This CDR3 reads CASSLAGARNQPQHF. As DNA, the CDR3 is TGTGCCAGCAGCTTAGCAGGGGCTAGGAATCAGCCCCAGCATTTT. The chain has TRBV7-9 and TRBJ1-5, with D possibly TRBD1 on 5 matching bases. Trimming left V 0 bases short and J 4 bases short, with 10 bases between. The CDR3 contains 15 residues. Per the germline V gene, CDR1 is SEHNR and CDR2 is FQNEAQ (reference sequence).

V is TRBV19 and J is TRBJ1-1, with 10 nucleotides matching TRBD1. V was clipped by 4 bases and J by 11 bases; unmatched bases: 16. Germline-derived CDR1 and CDR2 are LNHDA and SQIVND (reference sequence). The CDR3 runs 16 residues. The CDR3 reads CASSRDTGTGASRAFF. In DNA form, the CDR3 reads TGTGCCAGTAGTAGAGATACCGGGACAGGGGCCTCCCGGGCTTTCTTT.

The genes are TRBV7-9 and TRBJ2-3; 14 nucleotides agree with TRBD2. Germline assignment: CDR1 SEHNR and CDR2 FQNEAQ (reference sequence). Trimming cost V 5 bases and J 0 bases; bases outside gene matches: 4. The CDR3 has 17 amino acids. CDR3 DNA: TGTGCCAGCAGCCCTTGGACTAGCGGGGGGAGCACAGATACGCAGTATTTT. Protein sequence: CASSPWTSGGSTDTQYF.

This chain connects TRBV27 to TRBJ1-5; no definite D call. V was clipped by 5 bases and J by 4 bases, with 6 bases between them. The length of the CDR3 is 12 residues. In germline, CDR1 is MNHEY, CDR2 SMNVEV (reference sequence). CDR3 DNA: TGTGCCAGCAGTGGAGGTAATCAGCCCCAGCATTTT. Translation: CASSGGNQPQHF.

V usage is TRBV25-1 and J usage is TRBJ2-5; no clear D gene. The CDR3 runs to 11 residues. CDR1 MGHDK and CDR2 SYGVNS come from the germline V gene. Trimming cost V 6 bases and J 11 bases, with 13 bases left between them. CDR3: CASSDRGQQYF. DNA of the CDR3: TGTGCCAGCAGCGATCGAGGCCAACAGTACTTC.

This clone appeared a few times. The rearrangement uses TRBV6-5 and TRBJ2-7; 7 bases align to TRBD1. The CDR3 runs to 13 residues. J was trimmed by 2 bases and V by 8 bases; bases with no gene match: 6. Germline V gene sequence: CDR1 MNHEY, CDR2 SVGAGI. The CDR3 DNA sequence: TGTGCCAGCCGACAGGGTGCTCCCTACGAGCAGTACTTC. Residues: CASRQGAPYEQYF.

The CDR3 protein is CASMSPHGEQFF. The CDR3 bases are TGTGCCAGCATGAGCCCGCACGGTGAGCAGTTCTTC. This chain uses TRBV5-6 with TRBJ2-1; no definite D call. The CDR3 runs 12 residues. Trimming pared 6 bases from V and 9 bases from J, leaving 13 bases between. CDR1 SGHDT and CDR2 YYEEEE come from the germline V gene.

The chain employs TRBV5-1 and TRBJ1-2, with TRBD1 as a possible D gene (6 bases). Trimming pared 3 bases from V and 8 bases from J, leaving 17 bases between. The CDR3 loop spans 14 amino acids. From germline, CDR1 is SGHRS and CDR2 YFSETQ. CDR3 loop: CASSSPHRAGGYTF. CDR3 coding DNA: TGCGCCAGCAGCTCCCCACACAGGGCAGGAGGCTACACCTTC.

V usage is TRBV19 and J usage is TRBJ2-3; perhaps TRBD1 as D (5 bases). CDR3 length: 14 amino acids. Trimming cost V 3 bases and J 5 bases, with 12 bases left between them. Germline V gene lookup returns CDR1 LNHDA and CDR2 SQIVND (reference sequence). CDR3 loop: CASSIVGAQDTQYF. DNA of the CDR3: TGTGCCAGTAGTATCGTAGGGGCCCAAGATACGCAGTATTTT.